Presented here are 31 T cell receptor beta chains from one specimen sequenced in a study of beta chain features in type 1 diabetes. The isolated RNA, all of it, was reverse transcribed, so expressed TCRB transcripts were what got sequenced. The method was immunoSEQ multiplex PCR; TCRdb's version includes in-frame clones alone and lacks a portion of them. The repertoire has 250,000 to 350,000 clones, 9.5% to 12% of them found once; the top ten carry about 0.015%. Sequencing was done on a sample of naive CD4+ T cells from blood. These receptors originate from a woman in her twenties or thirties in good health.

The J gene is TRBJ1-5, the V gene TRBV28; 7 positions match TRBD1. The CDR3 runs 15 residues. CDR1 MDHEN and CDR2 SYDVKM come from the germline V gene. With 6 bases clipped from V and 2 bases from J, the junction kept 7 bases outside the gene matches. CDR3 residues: CASRPTGVGNQPQHF. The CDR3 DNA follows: TGTGCCAGCAGACCCACAGGGGTGGGCAATCAGCCCCAGCATTTT. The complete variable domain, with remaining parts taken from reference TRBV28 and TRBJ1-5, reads DVKVTQSSRYLVKRTGEKVFLECVQDMDHENMFWYRQDPGLGLRLIYFSYDVKMKEKGDIPEGYSVSREKKERFSLILESASTNQTSMYLCASRPTGVGNQPQHFGDGTRLSIL.

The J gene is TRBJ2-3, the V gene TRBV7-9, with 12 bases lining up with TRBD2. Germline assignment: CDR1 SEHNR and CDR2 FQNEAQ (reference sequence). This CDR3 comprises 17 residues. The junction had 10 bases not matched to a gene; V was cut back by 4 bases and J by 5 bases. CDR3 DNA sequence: TGTGCCAGCAGCTCAACCCGACTAGCGGGAGTCGAAGATACGCAGTATTTT. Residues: CASSSTRLAGVEDTQYF.

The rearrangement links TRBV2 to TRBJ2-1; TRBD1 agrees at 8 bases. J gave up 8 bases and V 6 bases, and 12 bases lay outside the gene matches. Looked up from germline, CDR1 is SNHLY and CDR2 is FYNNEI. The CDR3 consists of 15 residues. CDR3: CASRKTGTGPHEQFF. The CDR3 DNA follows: TGTGCCAGCAGGAAAACCGGGACAGGACCGCATGAGCAGTTCTTC.

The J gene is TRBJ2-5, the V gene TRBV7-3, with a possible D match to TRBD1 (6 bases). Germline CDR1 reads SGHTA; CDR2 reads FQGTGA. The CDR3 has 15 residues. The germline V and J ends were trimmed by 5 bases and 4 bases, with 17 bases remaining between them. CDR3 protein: CASSPGTSRLETQYF. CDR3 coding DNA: TGTGCCAGCAGCCCCGGGACAAGCCGATTAGAGACCCAGTACTTC.

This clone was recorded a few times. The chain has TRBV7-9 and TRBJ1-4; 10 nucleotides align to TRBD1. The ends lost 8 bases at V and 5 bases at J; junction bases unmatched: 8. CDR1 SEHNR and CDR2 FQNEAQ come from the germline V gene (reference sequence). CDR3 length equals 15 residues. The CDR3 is CASCSKGQGNEKLFF. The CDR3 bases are TGTGCCAGCTGTTCCAAGGGACAGGGGAATGAAAAACTGTTTTTT. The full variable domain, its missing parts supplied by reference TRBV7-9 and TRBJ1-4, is DTGVSQNPRHKITKRGQNVTFRCDPISEHNRLYWYRQTLGQGPEFLTYFQNEAQLEKSRLLSDRFSAERPKGSFSTLEIQRTEQGDSAMYLCASCSKGQGNEKLFFGSGTQLSVL.

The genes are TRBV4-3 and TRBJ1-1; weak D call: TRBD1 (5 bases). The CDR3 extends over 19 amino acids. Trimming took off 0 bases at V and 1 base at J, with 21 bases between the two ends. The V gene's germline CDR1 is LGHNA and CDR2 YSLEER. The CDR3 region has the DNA TGCGCCAGCAGCCAAGAGTTTTCAGGGTTCACTGGGTGGAACACTGAAGCTTTCTTT. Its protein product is CASSQEFSGFTGWNTEAFF.

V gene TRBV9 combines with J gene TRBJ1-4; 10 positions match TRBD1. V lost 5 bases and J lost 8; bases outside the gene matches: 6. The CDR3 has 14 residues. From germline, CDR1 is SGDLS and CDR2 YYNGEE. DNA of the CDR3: TGTGCCAGCAGTGGGACAGGGGTGGGAGAAAAACTGTTTTTT. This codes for CASSGTGVGEKLFF.

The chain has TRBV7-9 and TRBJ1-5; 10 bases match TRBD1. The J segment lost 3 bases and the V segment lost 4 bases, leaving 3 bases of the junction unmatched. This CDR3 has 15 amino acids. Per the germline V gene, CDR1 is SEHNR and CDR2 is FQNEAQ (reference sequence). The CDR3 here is CASSWGQGINQPQHF. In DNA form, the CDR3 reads TGTGCCAGCAGCTGGGGACAGGGGATCAATCAGCCCCAGCATTTT.

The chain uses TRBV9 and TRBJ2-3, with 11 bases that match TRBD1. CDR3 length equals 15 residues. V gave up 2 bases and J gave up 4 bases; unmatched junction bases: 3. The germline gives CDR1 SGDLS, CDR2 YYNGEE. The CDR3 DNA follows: TGTGCCAGCAGCGTGGGACAGGGGGACTCAGATACGCAGTATTTT. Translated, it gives CASSVGQGDSDTQYF.

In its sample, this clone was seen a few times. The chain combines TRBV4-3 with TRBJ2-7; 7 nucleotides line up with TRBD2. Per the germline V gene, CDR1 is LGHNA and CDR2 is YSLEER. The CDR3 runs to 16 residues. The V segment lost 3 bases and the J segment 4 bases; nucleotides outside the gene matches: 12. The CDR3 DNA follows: TGCGCCAGCAGCCAGGATCGATTAGCGGGTGGATACGAGCAGTACTTC. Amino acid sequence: CASSQDRLAGGYEQYF.

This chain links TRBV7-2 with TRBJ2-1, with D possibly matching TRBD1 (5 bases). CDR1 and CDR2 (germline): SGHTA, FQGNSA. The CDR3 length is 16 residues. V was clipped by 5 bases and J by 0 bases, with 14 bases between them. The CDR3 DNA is TGTGCCAGCAGCGTAAGGGGTTCTAGCTCCTACAATGAGCAGTTCTTC. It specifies CASSVRGSSSYNEQFF.

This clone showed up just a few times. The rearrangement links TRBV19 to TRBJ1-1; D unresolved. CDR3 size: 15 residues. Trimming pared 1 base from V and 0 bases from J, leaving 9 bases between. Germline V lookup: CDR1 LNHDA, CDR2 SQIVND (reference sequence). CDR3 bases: TGTGCCAGTAGTATAGTCAGCGGGATGAACACTGAAGCTTTCTTT. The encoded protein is CASSIVSGMNTEAFF.

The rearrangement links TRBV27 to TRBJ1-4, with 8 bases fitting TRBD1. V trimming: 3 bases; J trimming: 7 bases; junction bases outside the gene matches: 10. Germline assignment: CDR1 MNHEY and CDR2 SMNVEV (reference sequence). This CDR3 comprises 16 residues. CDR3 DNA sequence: TGTGCCAGCAGTTTCTCCCCGGGACAGGATACTGAAAAACTGTTTTTT. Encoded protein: CASSFSPGQDTEKLFF.

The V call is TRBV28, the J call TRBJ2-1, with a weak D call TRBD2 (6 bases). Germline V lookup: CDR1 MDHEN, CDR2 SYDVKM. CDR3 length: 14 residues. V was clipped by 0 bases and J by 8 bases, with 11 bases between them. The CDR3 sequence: CASSLWGGVYEQFF. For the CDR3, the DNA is TGTGCCAGCAGTTTATGGGGAGGCGTATATGAGCAGTTCTTC.

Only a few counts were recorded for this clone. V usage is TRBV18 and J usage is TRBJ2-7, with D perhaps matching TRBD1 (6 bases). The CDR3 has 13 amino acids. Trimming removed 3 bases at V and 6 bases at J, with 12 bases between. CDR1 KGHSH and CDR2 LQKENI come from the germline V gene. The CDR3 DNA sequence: TGTGCCAGCTCACCGGCCCCAGGGGCCGAGCAGTACTTC. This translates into CASSPAPGAEQYF.

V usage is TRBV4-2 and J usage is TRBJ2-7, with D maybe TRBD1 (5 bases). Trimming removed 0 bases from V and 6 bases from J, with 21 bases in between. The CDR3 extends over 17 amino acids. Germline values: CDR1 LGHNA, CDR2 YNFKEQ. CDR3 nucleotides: TGTGCCAGCAGCCAAGATAGTAACGCGGCAGGGCGAGGCGAGCAGTACTTC. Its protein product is CASSQDSNAAGRGEQYF.

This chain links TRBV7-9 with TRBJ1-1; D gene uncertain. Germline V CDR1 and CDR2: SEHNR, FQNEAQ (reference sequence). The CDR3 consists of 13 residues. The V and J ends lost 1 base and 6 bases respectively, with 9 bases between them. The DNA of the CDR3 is TGTGCCAGCAGCTTAGGATCCGGGGCTGAAGCTTTCTTT. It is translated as CASSLGSGAEAFF.

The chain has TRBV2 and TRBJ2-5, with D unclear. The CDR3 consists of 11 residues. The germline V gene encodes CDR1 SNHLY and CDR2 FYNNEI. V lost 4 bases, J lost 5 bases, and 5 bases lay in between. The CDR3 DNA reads TGTGCCAGCAGTGCTAGGGAGACCCAGTACTTC. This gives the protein CASSARETQYF.

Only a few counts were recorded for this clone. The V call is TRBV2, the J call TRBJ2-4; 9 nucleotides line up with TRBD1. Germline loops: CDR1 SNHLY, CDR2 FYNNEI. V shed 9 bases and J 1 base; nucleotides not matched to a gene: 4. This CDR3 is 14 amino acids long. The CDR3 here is CASGDRAAKNIQYF. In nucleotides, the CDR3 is TGTGCCAGTGGGGACAGGGCGGCCAAAAACATTCAGTACTTC.

The CDR3 loop is CASRGLAGETQYF. The CDR3 DNA follows: TGTGCCAGCAGAGGCCTAGCCGGGGAGACCCAGTACTTC. This rearrangement joins TRBV7-9 to TRBJ2-5, with D possibly being TRBD2 (5 bases). The V gene lost 6 bases and the J gene lost 5 bases, with 13 bases spanning the gap. Per the germline V gene, CDR1 is SEHNR and CDR2 is FQNEAQ (reference sequence). The CDR3 loop spans 13 amino acids.

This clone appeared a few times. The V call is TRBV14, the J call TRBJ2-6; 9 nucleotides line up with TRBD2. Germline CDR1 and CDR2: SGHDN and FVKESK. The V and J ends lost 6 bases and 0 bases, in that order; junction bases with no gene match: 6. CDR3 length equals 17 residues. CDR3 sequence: CASRPLAGNSGANVLTF. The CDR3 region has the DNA TGTGCCAGCAGACCTCTAGCGGGAAACTCTGGGGCCAACGTCCTGACTTTC.

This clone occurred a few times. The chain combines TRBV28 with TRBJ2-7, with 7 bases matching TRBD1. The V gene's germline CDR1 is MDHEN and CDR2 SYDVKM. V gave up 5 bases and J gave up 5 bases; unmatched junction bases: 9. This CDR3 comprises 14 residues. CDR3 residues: CASSARQGDDEQYF. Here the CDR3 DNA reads TGTGCCAGCAGTGCGCGACAGGGTGATGACGAGCAGTACTTC.

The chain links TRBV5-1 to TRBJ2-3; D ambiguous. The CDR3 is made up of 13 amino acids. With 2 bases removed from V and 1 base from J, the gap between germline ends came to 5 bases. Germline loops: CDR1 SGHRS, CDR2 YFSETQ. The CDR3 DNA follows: TGCGCCAGCAGCTTCCCGGGCACAGATACGCAGTATTTT. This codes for CASSFPGTDTQYF.

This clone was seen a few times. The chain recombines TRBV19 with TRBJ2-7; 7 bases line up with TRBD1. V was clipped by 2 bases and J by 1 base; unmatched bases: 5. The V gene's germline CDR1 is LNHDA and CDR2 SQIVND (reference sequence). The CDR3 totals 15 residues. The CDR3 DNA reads TGTGCCAGTAGTATAACGGGGACAGCATCCTACGAGCAGTACTTC. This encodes CASSITGTASYEQYF.

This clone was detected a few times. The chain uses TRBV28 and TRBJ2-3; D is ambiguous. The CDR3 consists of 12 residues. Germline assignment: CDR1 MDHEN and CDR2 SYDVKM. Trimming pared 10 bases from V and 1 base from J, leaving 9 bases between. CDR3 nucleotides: TGTGCCACGTTTGAGGGCACAGATACGCAGTATTTT. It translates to CATFEGTDTQYF.

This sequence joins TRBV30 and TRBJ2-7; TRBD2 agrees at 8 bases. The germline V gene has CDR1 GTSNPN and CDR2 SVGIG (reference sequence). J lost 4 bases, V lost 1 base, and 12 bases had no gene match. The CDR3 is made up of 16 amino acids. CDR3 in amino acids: CAWSAVGSGNVYEQYF. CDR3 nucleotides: TGTGCCTGGAGTGCTGTGGGTAGCGGGAATGTGTACGAGCAGTACTTC.

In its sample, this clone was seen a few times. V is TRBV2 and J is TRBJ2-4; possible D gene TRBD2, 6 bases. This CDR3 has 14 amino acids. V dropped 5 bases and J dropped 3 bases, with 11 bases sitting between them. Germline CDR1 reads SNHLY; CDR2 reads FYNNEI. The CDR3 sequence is CASSSGSDKNIQYF. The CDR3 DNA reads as TGTGCCAGCAGTTCCGGGAGCGACAAAAACATTCAGTACTTC.

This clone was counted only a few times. CDR3 nucleotide sequence: TGCAGCGTTAATACAGGGGGCACTGAAGCTTTCTTT. It is translated as CSVNTGGTEAFF. The chain joins TRBV29-1 to TRBJ1-1; 8 bases line up with TRBD1. V was pared by 5 bases and J by 4 bases, with 3 bases of the junction left unmatched. Per germline, CDR1 SQVTM and CDR2 ANQGSEA. The CDR3 has 12 residues.

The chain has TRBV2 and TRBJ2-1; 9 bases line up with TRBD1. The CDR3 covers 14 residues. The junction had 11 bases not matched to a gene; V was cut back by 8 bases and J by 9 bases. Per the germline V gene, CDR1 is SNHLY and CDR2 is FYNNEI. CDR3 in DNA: TGTGCCAGCCGGGACAGGGTTGTGATCAGTGAGCAGTTCTTC. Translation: CASRDRVVISEQFF.

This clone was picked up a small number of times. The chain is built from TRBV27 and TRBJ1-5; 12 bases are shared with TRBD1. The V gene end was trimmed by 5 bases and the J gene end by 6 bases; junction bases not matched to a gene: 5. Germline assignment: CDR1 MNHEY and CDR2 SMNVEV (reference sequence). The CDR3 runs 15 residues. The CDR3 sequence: CASSGGQGARQPQHF. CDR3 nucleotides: TGTGCCAGCAGTGGGGGACAGGGGGCTCGTCAGCCCCAGCATTTT.

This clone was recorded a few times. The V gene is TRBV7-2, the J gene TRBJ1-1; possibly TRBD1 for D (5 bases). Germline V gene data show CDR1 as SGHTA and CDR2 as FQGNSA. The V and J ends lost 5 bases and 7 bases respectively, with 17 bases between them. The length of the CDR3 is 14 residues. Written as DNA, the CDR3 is TGTGCCAGCAGCCCTCAGGGAATTAGGGTTGAAGCTTTCTTT. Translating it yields CASSPQGIRVEAFF.